These 5 T cell receptor beta chains share one sample of origin, sequenced in a study of T cell clonotyping in hematopoietic cell transplantation. Data came from immunoSEQ multiplex PCR; TCRdb stores just in-frame clones and leaves some out. The table shows thousands of clones, with 80% to 90% occurring only once. The sequencing here drew on peripheral blood mononuclear cells, taken 100 days after allogeneic stem cell transplant. The origin of the receptors is a female patient in her 40s who had an allogeneic stem cell transplant from a related donor, so the T cells may come from the graft donor. Some clones in this sample may be carry-over from other donors' samples.

The rearrangement uses TRBV4-1 and TRBJ1-1, with D possibly matching TRBD1 (6 bases). CDR1 MGHRA and CDR2 YSYEKL come from the germline V gene. V was pared by 0 bases and J by 4 bases, with 12 bases between. The CDR3 totals 15 residues. CDR3 nucleotides: TGCGCCAGCAGCCAAGATTTCGGGGGCGGCACTGAAGCTTTCTTT. Residues: CASSQDFGGGTEAFF.

J is TRBJ2-5 and V is TRBV7-2; D may be TRBD1 or TRBD2 (6 bases each). Germline loops: CDR1 SGHTA, CDR2 FQGNSA. The length of the CDR3 is 15 residues. V was shortened by 5 bases and J by 5 bases, with 18 bases between the two germline ends. DNA of the CDR3: TGTGCCAGCAGCCCTAGTGGGGGGCGCGGTGAGACCCAGTACTTC. This sequence encodes CASSPSGGRGETQYF. Variable domain in full (rest from reference TRBV7-2 and TRBJ2-5): GAGVSQSPSNKVTEKGKDVELRCDPISGHTALYWYRQSLGQGLEFLIYFQGNSAPDKSGLPSDRFSAERTGGSVSTLTIQRTQQEDSAVYLCASSPSGGRGETQYFGPGTRLLVL.

V gene TRBV9 combines with J gene TRBJ2-2; possibly TRBD2 for D (5 bases). The V and J ends lost 2 bases and 0 bases respectively, with 14 bases between them. The CDR3 is 17 amino acids. The V gene's germline CDR1 is SGDLS and CDR2 YYNGEE. CDR3 DNA sequence: TGTGCCAGCAGCGTTCCAAGCGGAGAAGCGAACACCGGGGAGCTGTTTTTT. Translating gives CASSVPSGEANTGELFF.

V usage is TRBV7-8 and J usage is TRBJ2-7; D is ambiguous. CDR3 length: 13 amino acids. Germline V lookup: CDR1 SGHVS, CDR2 FQNEAQ. V dropped 7 bases and J dropped 5 bases, with 15 bases sitting between them. CDR3: CASIPAITDEQYF. The DNA for the CDR3 is TGTGCCAGCATTCCGGCCATCACCGACGAGCAGTACTTC.

V and J are TRBV15 and TRBJ2-7, with 9 bases matching TRBD1. The germline CDR1 and CDR2 sequences are LNHNV and YYDKDF (reference sequence). The trim removed 0 bases at V and 5 bases at J, leaving 2 bases unmatched. The CDR3 spans 14 residues. In DNA, the CDR3 is TGTGCCACCAGCAGAGAAAGGACAGGGGACGAGCAGTACTTC. Translated: CATSRERTGDEQYF. Based on the CDR3 plus reference TRBV15 and TRBJ2-7, the full variable domain is DAMVIQNPRYQVTQFGKPVTLSCSQTLNHNVMYWYQQKSSQAPKLLFHYYDKDFNNEADTPDNFQSRRPNTSFCFLDIRSPGLGDTAMYLCATSRERTGDEQYFGPGTRLTVT.